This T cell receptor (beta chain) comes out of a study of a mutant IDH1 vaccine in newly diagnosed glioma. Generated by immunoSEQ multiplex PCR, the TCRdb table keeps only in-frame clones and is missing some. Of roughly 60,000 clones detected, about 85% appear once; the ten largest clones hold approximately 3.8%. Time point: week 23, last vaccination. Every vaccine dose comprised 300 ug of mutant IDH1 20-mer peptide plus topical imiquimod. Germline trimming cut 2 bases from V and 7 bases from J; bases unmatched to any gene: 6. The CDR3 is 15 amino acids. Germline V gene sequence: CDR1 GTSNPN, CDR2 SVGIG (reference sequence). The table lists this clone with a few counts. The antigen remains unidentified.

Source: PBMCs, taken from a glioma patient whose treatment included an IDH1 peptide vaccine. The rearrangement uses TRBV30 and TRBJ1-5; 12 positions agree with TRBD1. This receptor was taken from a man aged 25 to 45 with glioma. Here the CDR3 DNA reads TGTGCCTGGAGTCCGGGACAGGGGGCAGGACAGCCCCAGCATTTT. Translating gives CAWSPGQGAGQPQHF.